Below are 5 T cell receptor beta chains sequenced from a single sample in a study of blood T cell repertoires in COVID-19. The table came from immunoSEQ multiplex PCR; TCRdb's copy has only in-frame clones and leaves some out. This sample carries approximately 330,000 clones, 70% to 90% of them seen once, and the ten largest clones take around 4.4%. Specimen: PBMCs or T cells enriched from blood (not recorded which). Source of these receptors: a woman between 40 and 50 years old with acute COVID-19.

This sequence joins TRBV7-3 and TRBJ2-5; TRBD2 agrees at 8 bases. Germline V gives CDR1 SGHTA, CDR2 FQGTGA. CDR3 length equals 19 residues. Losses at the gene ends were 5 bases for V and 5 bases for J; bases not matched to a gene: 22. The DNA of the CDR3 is TGTGCCAGCAGCGAAGGATTTAGCGGGAATACCAAAAAGGGGGAGACCCAGTACTTC. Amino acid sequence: CASSEGFSGNTKKGETQYF.

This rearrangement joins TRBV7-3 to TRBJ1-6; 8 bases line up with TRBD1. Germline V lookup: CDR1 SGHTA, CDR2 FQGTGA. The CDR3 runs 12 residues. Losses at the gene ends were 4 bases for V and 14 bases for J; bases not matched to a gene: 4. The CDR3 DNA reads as TGTGCCAGCAGCTCTGGACAGGGCGCCCTCCACTTT. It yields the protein CASSSGQGALHF. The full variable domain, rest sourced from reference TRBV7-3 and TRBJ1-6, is GAGVSQTPSNKVTEKGKYVELRCDPISGHTALYWYRQSLGQGPEFLIYFQGTGAADDSGLPNDRFFAVRPEGSVSTLKIQRTERGDSAVYLCASSSGQGALHFGNGTRLTVT.

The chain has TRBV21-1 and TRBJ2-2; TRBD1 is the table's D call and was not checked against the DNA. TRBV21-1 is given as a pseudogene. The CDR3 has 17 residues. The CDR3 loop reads CASSMLIWTGNTGELFF. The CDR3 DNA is TGTGCCAGCAGCATGTTAATCTGGACAGGGAACACCGGGGAGCTGTTTTTT.

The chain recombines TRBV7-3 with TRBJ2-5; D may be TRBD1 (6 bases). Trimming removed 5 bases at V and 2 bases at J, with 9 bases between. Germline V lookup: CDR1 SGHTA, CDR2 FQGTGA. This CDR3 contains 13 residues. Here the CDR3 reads CASSPTGQETQYF. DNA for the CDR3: TGTGCCAGCAGCCCGACAGGACAAGAGACCCAGTACTTC.

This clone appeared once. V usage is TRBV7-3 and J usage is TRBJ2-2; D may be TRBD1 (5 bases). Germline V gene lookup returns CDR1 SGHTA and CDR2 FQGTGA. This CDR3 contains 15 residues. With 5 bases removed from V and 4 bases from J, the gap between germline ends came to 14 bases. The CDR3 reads CASSRHRTGTGELFF. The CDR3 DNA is TGTGCCAGCAGCCGACACAGGACGGGCACCGGGGAGCTGTTTTTT.